This T cell receptor (beta chain) originates from a study of response to subunit inactivated influenza vaccine. A single record per CDR3 protein comes from TCRdb applying MiXCR to the RT-PCR reads. This table has a few hundred thousand distinct CDR3 sequences, around 11% appearing once. Germline assignment: CDR1 MNHEY and CDR2 SVGEGT. CDR3 size: 14 residues. Trimming took 9 bases from V and 2 from J; bases not matched to a gene: 8. The sample was also reused in another study, on T cells expressing NK-cell markers. According to that study: 5'RACE template switching with UMIs produced the TCR beta cDNA. Sorted CD3+CD56-NKG2C+, CD3+CD56+NKG2C- and CD3+CD56+NKG2C+ T cells were the source of the TCR beta repertoires. Sorting in several experiments was restricted by an anti-gamma-delta TCR antibody to alpha-beta TCR T cells.

This TCR came from a man aged 50 to 60 who received an inactivated influenza vaccine. The source material was PBMCs from blood, sampled on the day of vaccination. The rearrangement joins TRBV6-2 or TRBV6-3 to TRBJ2-7; 9 nucleotides line up with TRBD1. DNA of the CDR3: TGTGCCAGTCGGATCTGGACAGGGGCCTACGAGCAGTACTTC. Its translation: CASRIWTGAYEQYF.